Below are 27 T cell receptor beta chains sequenced from a single sample in a study of blood T cell repertoires in COVID-19 (dated by TCRdb to between 2020 and 2021). Preparation of the library involved the immunoSEQ multiplex PCR assay. The table was pulled from immuneACCESS by TCRdb, which kept in-frame rearrangements only. Such tables lose some clones; where checked, under half of the loss comes from unresolved V genes, and the rest has no known cause. Here the sample has over 55,000 clones; 84% occur a single time. Jointly, the top ten make up more than 8% of the sample. Sequencing was performed on peripheral blood. These receptors came from a man aged 45 to 65 with active COVID-19.

The V call is TRBV11-2, the J call TRBJ2-7, with 9 bases matching TRBD1. With V trimmed by 5 bases and J by 6 bases, 14 bases remained unmatched. Germline CDR1 SGHAT, CDR2 FQNNGV. The CDR3 runs 16 residues. The CDR3 is CASSPPATGGLGEQYF. In DNA form, the CDR3 reads TGTGCCAGCAGCCCACCAGCCACAGGGGGCCTGGGCGAGCAGTACTTC.

The rearrangement joins TRBV6-2 or TRBV6-3 to TRBJ2-7; 8 bases are shared with TRBD1. Germline V gene lookup returns CDR1 MNHEY and CDR2 SVGEGT. Trimming removed 6 bases from V and 0 bases from J; junction bases left unmatched: 10. The CDR3 has 16 amino acids. The CDR3 region has the DNA TGTGCCAGCAGCTTGACCCCGGGACAGGTCTCCTACGAGCAGTACTTC. Residues: CASSLTPGQVSYEQYF.

The rearrangement links TRBV2 to TRBJ1-2; no clear D. Germline V gene data show CDR1 as SNHLY and CDR2 as FYNNEI. Deletions cut 3 bases from V and 7 bases from J, with 9 bases between. This CDR3 has 12 residues. The CDR3 DNA is TGTGCCAGCAGTGATCAGGTCTCTGGCTACACCTTC. Translating gives CASSDQVSGYTF.

V gene TRBV5-1 combines with J gene TRBJ1-5, with D maybe TRBD1 (6 bases). Trimming removed 0 bases at V and 2 bases at J, with 12 bases between. The germline V gene has CDR1 SGHRS and CDR2 YFSETQ. CDR3 length: 16 amino acids. CDR3 DNA: TGCGCCAGCAGCTTGGGGGGGCACTACGGCAATCAGCCCCAGCATTTT. Translated: CASSLGGHYGNQPQHF.

The chain uses TRBV5-6 and TRBJ2-7; 7 bases agree with TRBD1. CDR3 length: 13 residues. J gave up 3 bases and V 7 bases, and 7 bases lay outside the gene matches. Germline CDR1 and CDR2: SGHDT and YYEEEE. Here the CDR3 reads CASHRGPDYEQYF. The CDR3 DNA is TGTGCCAGCCACAGGGGCCCGGACTACGAGCAGTACTTC. The full variable domain, its missing parts supplied by reference TRBV5-6 and TRBJ2-7, is DAGVTQSPTHLIKTRGQQVTLRCSPKSGHDTVSWYQQALGQGPQFIFQYYEEEERQRGNFPDRFSGHQFPNYSSELNVNALLLGDSALYLCASHRGPDYEQYFGPGTRLTVT.

The chain uses TRBV5-1 and TRBJ2-1, with a weak D call TRBD1 (6 bases). The germline V gene encodes CDR1 SGHRS and CDR2 YFSETQ. The CDR3 sequence is 15 residues long. Trimming took 2 bases from V and 5 from J, leaving 14 bases between them. As DNA, the CDR3 is TGCGCCAGCAGCTTAATGGTCCAGGGGAACAATGAGCAGTTCTTC. Translation gives CASSLMVQGNNEQFF.

This chain uses TRBV27 with TRBJ1-6, with D tentatively TRBD1 (6 bases). The ends were cut back, 8 bases at V and 2 bases at J, with 16 bases in the middle. The V gene's germline CDR1 is MNHEY and CDR2 SMNVEV (reference sequence). This CDR3 has 16 residues. The CDR3 DNA reads as TGTGCCAGCCAGACAGGCCCAGGAACCTATAATTCACCCCTCCACTTT. Its protein product is CASQTGPGTYNSPLHF.

The rearrangement links TRBV5-1 to TRBJ1-1, with D possibly TRBD1 on 5 matching bases. The germline CDR1 and CDR2 sequences are SGHRS and YFSETQ. Deletions cut 1 base from V and 0 bases from J, with 16 bases between. This CDR3 is built from 17 residues. The CDR3 DNA is TGCGCCAGCAGCTTGCTTCTTGGGGGGACCATGAACACTGAAGCTTTCTTT. Residues: CASSLLLGGTMNTEAFF.

The genes are TRBV19 and TRBJ1-4; D possibly corresponds to TRBD1 (6 bases). Trimming pared 7 bases from V and 3 bases from J, leaving 12 bases between. The CDR3 spans 14 residues. The germline CDR1 and CDR2 sequences are LNHDA and SQIVND (reference sequence). The CDR3 sequence is CASTKQGPNEKLFF. As DNA, the CDR3 is TGTGCCAGTACAAAACAGGGCCCTAATGAAAAACTGTTTTTT.

The CDR3 nucleotides read TGTGCCAGCAGCTCGAGCTTAGATTGGGAAAAACTGTTTTTT. Translation: CASSSSLDWEKLFF. The chain has TRBV7-9 and TRBJ1-4, with D hard to call. The germline V gene has CDR1 SEHNR and CDR2 FQNEAQ (reference sequence). The V and J ends lost 4 bases and 8 bases respectively, with 14 bases between them. CDR3 size: 14 residues.

The V gene is TRBV7-2, the J gene TRBJ2-5, with D possibly matching TRBD1 (6 bases). This CDR3 region has 15 residues. Deletions cut 4 bases from V and 5 bases from J, with 17 bases between. The germline V gene has CDR1 SGHTA and CDR2 FQGNSA. CDR3 in DNA: TGTGCCAGCAGCTCCAAGACAGGCTGGAGCGAGACCCAGTACTTC. Translating it yields CASSSKTGWSETQYF.

The chain combines TRBV19 with TRBJ2-7, with D unclear. The CDR3 spans 13 residues. The V end lost 2 bases, the J end lost 1 base, and 6 bases lay between the germline ends. CDR1 LNHDA and CDR2 SQIVND come from the germline V gene (reference sequence). CDR3 nucleotides: TGTGCCAGTAGTATACAACGGTCCTACGAGCAGTACTTC. Protein product: CASSIQRSYEQYF.

V gene TRBV14 combines with J gene TRBJ2-1, with D unresolved. Germline V lookup: CDR1 SGHDN, CDR2 FVKESK. V dropped 0 bases and J dropped 7 bases, with 7 bases sitting between them. The CDR3 is 13 amino acids. In nucleotides, the CDR3 is TGTGCCAGCAGCCAAGATAGGAGAAATGAGCAGTTCTTC. Its protein product is CASSQDRRNEQFF.

The chain joins TRBV11-2 to TRBJ1-1; no clear D gene. The CDR3 contains 13 residues. Looked up from germline, CDR1 is SGHAT and CDR2 is FQNNGV. The V end was cut by 0 bases, the J end by 11 bases, with 13 bases between. In DNA form, the CDR3 reads TGTGCCAGCAGCTTAGATCCGATAAGAGATGCTTTCTTT. Translation gives CASSLDPIRDAFF. The complete variable domain, with remaining parts taken from reference TRBV11-2 and TRBJ1-1, reads EAGVAQSPRYKIIEKRQSVAFWCNPISGHATLYWYQQILGQGPKLLIQFQNNGVVDDSQLPKDRFSAERLKGVDSTLKIQPAKLEDSAVYLCASSLDPIRDAFFGQGTRLTVV.

J is TRBJ2-2 and V is TRBV5-1, with TRBD1 matching over 7 bases. Germline trimming cut 0 bases from V and 3 bases from J; bases unmatched to any gene: 2. The CDR3 consists of 15 residues. From germline, CDR1 is SGHRS and CDR2 YFSETQ. This CDR3 reads CASSLGQGDTGELFF. In nucleotides, the CDR3 is TGCGCCAGCAGCTTGGGACAGGGAGACACCGGGGAGCTGTTTTTT.

This CDR3 reads CASSVRTPNTGELFF. CDR3 DNA: TGTGCCAGCAGTGTAAGGACACCGAACACCGGGGAGCTGTTTTTT. This chain links TRBV28 with TRBJ2-2, with D maybe TRBD1 (5 bases). Germline lookup yields CDR1 MDHEN and CDR2 SYDVKM. Trimming shortened V by 5 bases and J by 0 bases, and 10 bases separated the two germline ends. The CDR3 has 15 residues.

The J gene is TRBJ2-3, the V gene TRBV11-3; tentatively, D is TRBD2 (6 bases). The CDR3 length is 13 residues. The V and J ends lost 5 bases and 0 bases respectively, with 6 bases between them. CDR1 SGHNT and CDR2 YENEEA come from the germline V gene. CDR3 DNA sequence: TGTGCCAGCAGCGGACTAAGCACAGATACGCAGTATTTT. Its translation: CASSGLSTDTQYF.

J is TRBJ2-3 and V is TRBV3-1 (or the pseudogene TRBV3-2), with D unclear. The CDR3 has 13 amino acids. The V end was cut by 0 bases, the J end by 6 bases, with 7 bases between. Germline CDR1 and CDR2: LGHDT and YNNKEL (reference sequence). Written as DNA, the CDR3 is TGTGCCAGCAGCCAAGATAATAGCGATACGCAGTATTTT. This gives the protein CASSQDNSDTQYF.

V gene TRBV6-5 combines with J gene TRBJ2-3, with 8 bases identical to TRBD2. The CDR3 consists of 14 residues. Trimming removed 5 bases from V and 3 bases from J; junction bases left unmatched: 4. Germline values: CDR1 MNHEY, CDR2 SVGAGI. DNA of the CDR3: TGTGCCAGCAGTCGGGGGGGCGGAACAGATACGCAGTATTTT. Protein product: CASSRGGGTDTQYF.

This sequence joins TRBV6-6 and TRBJ1-5; D is unclear. This CDR3 spans 15 amino acids. From germline, CDR1 is MNHNY and CDR2 SVGAGI (reference sequence). Trimming stripped 4 bases from V and 2 bases from J, with 12 bases between. The CDR3 DNA reads TGTGCCAGCAGTTTTTCCAACTTGGGCAATCAGCCCCAGCATTTT. Protein: CASSFSNLGNQPQHF.

This chain links TRBV19 with TRBJ1-2; 7 bases line up with TRBD1. The V gene's germline CDR1 is LNHDA and CDR2 SQIVND (reference sequence). The CDR3 runs 13 residues. V lost 3 bases to trimming and J lost 8 bases; unmatched junction nucleotides: 6. The CDR3 region is CASSMTGTVGYTF. CDR3 sequence (DNA): TGTGCCAGTAGTATGACAGGGACGGTCGGCTACACCTTC.

This clone has a handful of counts. CDR3 residues: CASSLLWGDEQYF. The CDR3 DNA reads TGCGCCAGCAGCTTGCTATGGGGGGACGAGCAGTACTTC. The rearrangement joins TRBV5-1 to TRBJ2-7; TRBD2 might be the D (6 bases). CDR3 length: 13 amino acids. Germline lookup yields CDR1 SGHRS and CDR2 YFSETQ. The V gene lost 1 base and the J gene lost 5 bases, with 10 bases spanning the gap.

The J gene is TRBJ2-1, the V gene TRBV19, with TRBD1 matching over 11 bases. This CDR3 is built from 16 residues. Losses at the gene ends were 6 bases for V and 4 bases for J; bases not matched to a gene: 8. The germline gives CDR1 LNHDA, CDR2 SQIVND (reference sequence). CDR3: CASSPKGTGGYNEQFF. CDR3 nucleotide sequence: TGTGCCAGTAGCCCCAAGGGGACAGGGGGGTACAATGAGCAGTTCTTC. The full variable domain, in which reference TRBV19 and TRBJ2-1 provide the parts outside the CDR3, is DGGITQSPKYLFRKEGQNVTLSCEQNLNHDAMYWYRQDPGQGLRLIYYSQIVNDFQKGDIAEGYSVSREKKESFPLTVTSAQKNPTAFYLCASSPKGTGGYNEQFFGPGTRLTVL.

This chain uses TRBV5-1 with TRBJ2-2; tentative D call: TRBD1 (6 bases). This CDR3 is 15 amino acids long. Looked up from germline, CDR1 is SGHRS and CDR2 is YFSETQ. V was pared by 4 bases and J by 5 bases, with 15 bases between. CDR3 nucleotide sequence: TGCGCCAGCAGCCCCAGGGGTGTCGGGACCGGGGAGCTGTTTTTT. Translation gives CASSPRGVGTGELFF. Together with reference TRBV5-1 and TRBJ2-2, the CDR3 gives the full variable domain: KAGVTQTPRYLIKTRGQQVTLSCSPISGHRSVSWYQQTPGQGLQFLFEYFSETQRNKGNFPGRFSGRQFSNSRSEMNVSTLELGDSALYLCASSPRGVGTGELFFGEGSRLTVL.

V usage is TRBV2 and J usage is TRBJ2-7; D not certain. Germline CDR1 and CDR2: SNHLY and FYNNEI. CDR3 length: 13 amino acids. V lost 8 bases, J lost 3 bases, and 14 bases lay in between. CDR3: CASETPNSYEQYF. CDR3 in DNA: TGTGCCAGCGAAACCCCGAACAGCTACGAGCAGTACTTC. The entire variable domain, with the rest obtained from reference TRBV2 and TRBJ2-7, is as follows: EPEVTQTPSHQVTQMGQEVILRCVPISNHLYFYWYRQILGQKVEFLVSFYNNEISEKSEIFDDQFSVERPDGSNFTLKIRSTKLEDSAMYFCASETPNSYEQYFGPGTRLTVT.

The genes are TRBV4-1 and TRBJ2-3, with TRBD2 identical over 9 bases. Germline lookup yields CDR1 MGHRA and CDR2 YSYEKL. V trimming: 1 base; J trimming: 5 bases; junction bases outside the gene matches: 10. The CDR3 consists of 17 residues. The CDR3 protein is CASSQGPLAGWGDTQYF. The CDR3 DNA sequence: TGCGCCAGCAGCCAAGGCCCCCTAGCGGGGTGGGGAGATACGCAGTATTTT.

The rearrangement links TRBV4-1 to TRBJ2-2; no clear D. The CDR3 extends over 19 amino acids. Germline V gene lookup returns CDR1 MGHRA and CDR2 YSYEKL. Trimming took off 0 bases at V and 5 bases at J, with 22 bases between the two ends. The CDR3 region is CASSQEPTSGPFETGELFF. CDR3 bases: TGCGCCAGCAGCCAAGAACCCACTTCTGGTCCCTTCGAGACCGGGGAGCTGTTTTTT.